These T cell receptor beta chains were read from a single sample in a study of blood T cell repertoires in COVID-19. Data came from immunoSEQ multiplex PCR; TCRdb stores just in-frame clones and leaves some out. Of 100,000 to 150,000 clones in the sample, approximately 81% were seen once. Sequenced: peripheral blood. The receptors derive from a woman aged 45-60 years with acute or convalescent COVID-19. The CDR3 runs from the conserved cysteine through the conserved F or W. The order of the fields is J gene, D gene, clone size, V gene, CDR3 DNA, CDR3 protein. D genes are given only for firm matches. Clone sizes are given selectively: once, few, many, or a class where the clone is expanded.

TRBJ1-4 | NA | few | TRBV5-4 | TGTGCCAGCAGCTTGGTTTCGGATGAAAAACTGTTTTTT | CASSLVSDEKLFF
TRBJ1-1 | NA | NA | TRBV3-1/TRBV3-2 | TGTGCCAGCAGCCAAATAGGGGGGGACACTTTCTTT | CASSQIGGDTFF
TRBJ2-2 | TRBD1 | NA | TRBV5-1 | TGCGCCAGCAGCGTATCAAACCCGGGACAGGGTGGGCTGTTTTTT | CASSVSNPGQGGLFF
TRBJ1-5 | TRBD1 | NA | TRBV6-6 | TGTGCCAGCAAGGTGACAGGGGGCCCGCAGCCCCAGCATTTT | CASKVTGGPQPQHF
TRBJ1-1 | TRBD1 | NA | TRBV3-1/TRBV3-2 | TGTGCCAGCAGCTCGGTAGGGGACAGCAGGTTCACTGAAGCTTTCTTT | CASSSVGDSRFTEAFF
TRBJ2-3 | TRBD2 | NA | TRBV5-1 | TGCGCCAGCAGCACAGGGACTAGCGGGGTGGTTGATACGCAGTATTTT | CASSTGTSGVVDTQYF
TRBJ2-2 | NA | NA | TRBV6-5 | TGTGCCAGCAGTTCTGAGGAAACTTCCACCGGGGAGCTGTTTTTT | CASSSEETSTGELFF
TRBJ1-2 | NA | NA | TRBV25-1 | TGTGCCAGCAGTGAATGGGGGGGGGATGGCTACACCTTC | CASSEWGGDGYTF
TRBJ1-1 | NA | NA | TRBV28 | TGTGCCAGCAGTTTAAACAGGGCGCTTGGAGCTTTCTTT | CASSLNRALGAFF
TRBJ1-1 | NA | NA | TRBV6-2/TRBV6-3 | TGTGCCAGCAGTTACGAGGCAAAGAACACTGAAGCTTTCTTT | CASSYEAKNTEAFF
TRBJ1-2 | NA | few | TRBV2 | TGTGCCAGCAGTGTAGACAGGATTAGCTACACCTTC | CASSVDRISYTF
TRBJ1-6 | TRBD1 | NA | TRBV7-9 | TGTGCCAGCAGCAGGACAGGGGATTCACCCCTCCACTTT | CASSRTGDSPLHF
TRBJ1-2 | NA | NA | TRBV7-9 | TGTGCCAGCAGCTTAGCAACGGGTCGCTACACCTTC | CASSLATGRYTF
TRBJ1-4 | NA | NA | TRBV28 | TGTGCCAGCGGGACCGGAGGGGCAGGGAAACTGTTTTTT | CASGTGGAGKLFF
TRBJ2-7 | NA | NA | TRBV7-8 | TGTGCCAGCAGCCCGGTCGGGGACTCCGACTACGAGCAGTACTTC | CASSPVGDSDYEQYF
TRBJ2-7 | TRBD2 | NA | TRBV19 | TGTGCCAGTAGTGGGGGCCGGACTAGCGGGAGATTATCATACGAGCAGTACTTC | CASSGGRTSGRLSYEQYF
TRBJ2-7 | NA | NA | TRBV10-3 | TGTGCCATCAGTGACCAGACTACCTACGAGCAGTACTTC | CAISDQTTYEQYF
TRBJ2-5 | TRBD2 | NA | TRBV14 | TGTGCCAGCAGCCAAGTCTGGGGAGGGTCAGAGACCCAGTACTTC | CASSQVWGGSETQYF
TRBJ2-1 | TRBD2 | NA | TRBV28 | TGTGCCAGCAGTGCAGCCGGGACTAGCGGTCAGCAGTTCTTC | CASSAAGTSGQQFF
TRBJ1-5 | TRBD1 | once | TRBV15 | TGTGCCACCAGCATCAGACAGGGGGCTCAGCCCCAGCATTTT | CATSIRQGAQPQHF
TRBJ2-3 | TRBD2 | NA | TRBV5-4 | TGTGCCAGCAGCTTGGGACTAGCGGGGACAGATACGCAGTATTTT | CASSLGLAGTDTQYF
TRBJ2-3 | NA | NA | TRBV29-1 | TGCAGCGTGGGCCCCGGGTCCAGCACAGATACGCAGTATTTT | CSVGPGSSTDTQYF
TRBJ2-1 | NA | NA | TRBV28 | TGTGCCAGCACTCGGGGTCGTGACAATGAGCAGTTCTTC | CASTRGRDNEQFF
TRBJ1-1 | NA | NA | TRBV23-1 | TGCGCCAGCGGGGGGGAGAACACTGAAGCTTTCTTT | CASGGENTEAFF
TRBJ2-5 | NA | NA | TRBV19 | TGTGCCAGTAGTTTTTTCGCCGGACGGACTTTGGAGACCCAGTACTTC | CASSFFAGRTLETQYF
TRBJ2-7 | TRBD2 | once | TRBV6-5 | TGTGCCAGCAGTCCGAGCGGGAGGAGCTCCTACGAGCAGTACTTC | CASSPSGRSSYEQYF
TRBJ1-3 | NA | NA | TRBV25-1 | TGTGCCAGCAGTGATTCCTTCTCTGGAAACACCATATATTTT | CASSDSFSGNTIYF
TRBJ1-2 | NA | NA | TRBV5-1 | TGCGCCAGCAGATTAGACTATGGCTACACCTTC | CASRLDYGYTF
TRBJ1-2 | NA | NA | TRBV6-5 | TGTGCCAGCAGTCCCGGAGGGGTTAACTATGGCTACACCTTC | CASSPGGVNYGYTF
TRBJ1-4 | TRBD1 | NA | TRBV2 | TGTGCCAGCAGCTCCGGGACAGTGGAGGAAAAACTGTTTTTT | CASSSGTVEEKLFF